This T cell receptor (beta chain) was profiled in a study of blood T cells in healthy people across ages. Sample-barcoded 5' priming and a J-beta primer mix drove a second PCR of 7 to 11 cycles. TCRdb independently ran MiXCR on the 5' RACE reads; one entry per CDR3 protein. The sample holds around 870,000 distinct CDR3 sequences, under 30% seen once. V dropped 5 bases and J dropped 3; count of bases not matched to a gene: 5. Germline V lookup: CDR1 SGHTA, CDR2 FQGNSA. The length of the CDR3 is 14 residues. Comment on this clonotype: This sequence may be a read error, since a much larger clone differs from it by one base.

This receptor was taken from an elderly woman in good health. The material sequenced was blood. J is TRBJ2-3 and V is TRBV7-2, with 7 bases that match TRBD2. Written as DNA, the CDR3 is TGTGCCAGCAGCGTCCACGGGGGGACAGATACGCAGTATTTT. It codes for CASSVHGGTDTQYF.